The 18 T cell receptor beta chains given below trace back to one sample, sequenced in a study of cytomegalovirus exposure and HLA in healthy donors (dated 2017 in TCRdb). Libraries were built with the immunoSEQ multiplex PCR assay. The table was pulled from immuneACCESS by TCRdb, which kept in-frame rearrangements only. Such tables lose some clones; where checked, under half of the loss comes from unresolved V genes, and the rest has no known cause. This sample gives about 150,000 clones in total; around 88% of them show up just once. 20% to 25% of the sample lies in the top ten. Sequenced material: PBMCs. These receptors were collected from a man in his late teens or twenties in good health and CMV-seropositive.

The chain joins TRBV10-3 to TRBJ2-3; a weak D match, TRBD2 (5 bases). The V gene lost 3 bases and the J gene lost 0 bases, with 13 bases spanning the gap. This CDR3 is built from 16 residues. Germline V CDR1 and CDR2: ENHRY, SYGVKD. The CDR3 bases are TGTGCCATCAGTGAAAGGTCTAGGACTAGCACAGATACGCAGTATTTT. It encodes CAISERSRTSTDTQYF.

As for this clone: Different DNA sequences within this sample yield the same CDR3. The V gene is TRBV9, the J gene TRBJ1-3; unclear D gene. The CDR3 loop spans 15 amino acids. The V and J ends lost 0 bases and 0 bases respectively, with 7 bases between them. Germline V gives CDR1 SGDLS, CDR2 YYNGEE. The CDR3 coding sequence is TGTGCCAGCAGCGTAGGCGGAGACTCTGGAAACACCATATATTTT. Amino acids: CASSVGGDSGNTIYF.

This chain connects TRBV19 to TRBJ1-2; D gene uncertain. Germline CDR1 LNHDA, CDR2 SQIVND (reference sequence). The CDR3 contains 13 residues. V was trimmed by 9 bases and J by 0 bases, leaving 11 bases between them. The CDR3 protein is CASTRSSNYGYTF. CDR3 nucleotide sequence: TGTGCCAGCACTAGGTCTTCTAACTATGGCTACACCTTC.

The chain uses TRBV30 and TRBJ2-5; 10 bases match TRBD2. J lost 5 bases, V lost 5 bases, and 20 bases had no gene match. The CDR3 contains 18 residues. CDR1 and CDR2 from the germline V gene are GTSNPN and SVGIG (reference sequence). The CDR3 region is CAWGCLAGEGPLGETQYF. Written as DNA, the CDR3 is TGTGCCTGGGGTTGTCTAGCGGGAGAGGGGCCATTGGGGGAGACCCAGTACTTC. The complete variable domain, with remaining parts taken from reference TRBV30 and TRBJ2-5, reads SQTIHQWPATLVQPVGSPLSLECTVEGTSNPNLYWYRQAAGRGLQLLFYSVGIGQISSEVPQNLSASRPQDRQFILSSKKLLLSDSGFYLCAWGCLAGEGPLGETQYFGPGTRLLVL.

The chain employs TRBV4-3 and TRBJ2-1, with D maybe TRBD2 (6 bases). V gave up 4 bases and J gave up 6 bases, with 16 bases separating them. The CDR3 length is 15 residues. Germline-derived CDR1 and CDR2 are LGHNA and YSLEER. CDR3: CASSLGSGASNEQFF. CDR3 nucleotides: TGCGCCAGCAGCCTCGGTAGCGGAGCCTCCAATGAGCAGTTCTTC.

This rearrangement joins TRBV28 to TRBJ2-7, with 8 bases fitting TRBD1. Germline V gives CDR1 MDHEN, CDR2 SYDVKM. V shed 4 bases, J shed 3 bases, and the junction held 8 bases outside the gene matches. The CDR3 is made up of 15 amino acids. The CDR3 nucleotides are TGTGCCAGCAGTTCCGAGGACAGGGATTACTACGAGCAGTACTTC. It codes for CASSSEDRDYYEQYF. Combining the CDR3 with reference TRBV28 and TRBJ2-7 gives the whole variable domain DVKVTQSSRYLVKRTGEKVFLECVQDMDHENMFWYRQDPGLGLRLIYFSYDVKMKEKGDIPEGYSVSREKKERFSLILESASTNQTSMYLCASSSEDRDYYEQYFGPGTRLTVT.

The chain carries TRBV6-1 and TRBJ2-1; tentative D call: TRBD1 (6 bases). CDR1 MNHNS and CDR2 SASEGT come from the germline V gene. The CDR3 has 15 residues. The germline V and J ends were trimmed by 10 bases and 0 bases, with 16 bases remaining between them. The CDR3 reads CATTRGYISYNEQFF. The CDR3, as DNA: TGTGCCACCACGAGGGGGTACATCTCCTACAATGAGCAGTTCTTC.

The CDR3, as DNA: TGTGCCAGCAACACGGTTGGCCAGGGCCCCTACGAGCAGTACTTC. It yields the protein CASNTVGQGPYEQYF. V usage is TRBV6-6 and J usage is TRBJ2-7; D is possibly TRBD1 (5 bases). Germline V CDR1 and CDR2: MNHNY, SVGAGI (reference sequence). Between the trimmed V and J ends, which lost 7 bases and 2 bases, there was a span of 18 bases. This CDR3 contains 15 residues.

This sequence joins TRBV29-1 and TRBJ1-2; D unclear. V was cut by 2 bases and J by 2 bases, with 3 bases left in between. The CDR3 is 11 amino acids. CDR1 SQVTM and CDR2 ANQGSEA come from the germline V gene. CDR3: CSVELNYGYTF. The CDR3 coding sequence is TGCAGCGTTGAATTAAACTATGGCTACACCTTC.

The rearrangement joins TRBV6-1 to TRBJ2-1; 12 bases match TRBD2. Unmatched junction bases numbered 5, after V lost 6 bases and J lost 8 bases. Germline CDR1 MNHNS, CDR2 SASEGT. This CDR3 has 14 residues. The CDR3 region has the DNA TGTGCCAGCAGCGGACTAGCGGGAATCGATGAGCAGTTCTTC. This codes for CASSGLAGIDEQFF.

The chain recombines TRBV7-9 with TRBJ2-1; 11 positions match TRBD2. Germline V gene lookup returns CDR1 SEHNR and CDR2 FQNEAQ (reference sequence). The CDR3 is 18 amino acids. The junction had 13 bases not matched to a gene; V was cut back by 5 bases and J by 4 bases. The CDR3 sequence is CASSQPPSGGIKYNEQFF. CDR3 nucleotides: TGTGCCAGCAGCCAACCCCCTAGCGGGGGGATAAAGTACAATGAGCAGTTCTTC.

J is TRBJ1-5 and V is TRBV11-2; 8 bases agree with TRBD1. V lost 4 bases and J lost 5; bases outside the gene matches: 4. The CDR3 is made up of 14 amino acids. Germline CDR1 is SGHAT and CDR2 is FQNNGV. The CDR3 DNA reads TGTGCCAGCAGCTCGGGCAGGGGGCATCAGCCCCAGCATTTT. Amino acids: CASSSGRGHQPQHF.

The rearrangement links TRBV7-2 to TRBJ2-1; possible D gene TRBD2, 5 bases. The V end was cut by 5 bases, the J end by 0 bases, with 11 bases between. CDR3 length: 15 residues. The germline CDR1 and CDR2 sequences are SGHTA and FQGNSA. CDR3 loop: CASSVGVSSYNEQFF. The CDR3 nucleotides are TGTGCCAGCAGCGTGGGAGTGAGCTCCTACAATGAGCAGTTCTTC. The whole variable domain, remainder taken from reference TRBV7-2 and TRBJ2-1, is GAGVSQSPSNKVTEKGKDVELRCDPISGHTALYWYRQSLGQGLEFLIYFQGNSAPDKSGLPSDRFSAERTGGSVSTLTIQRTQQEDSAVYLCASSVGVSSYNEQFFGPGTRLTVL.

The chain is built from TRBV4-3 and TRBJ2-3, with 8 bases identical to TRBD2. This CDR3 has 16 amino acids. Germline CDR1 reads LGHNA; CDR2 reads YSLEER. V was pared by 0 bases and J by 2 bases, with 4 bases of the junction left unmatched. CDR3: CASSQDYGRATDTQYF. The CDR3 bases are TGCGCCAGCAGCCAAGATTACGGGAGGGCCACAGATACGCAGTATTTT.

The chain is built from TRBV6-5 and TRBJ2-1; unclear D gene. Germline CDR1 and CDR2: MNHEY and SVGAGI. The CDR3 contains 12 residues. Trimming shortened V by 3 bases and J by 7 bases, and 7 bases separated the two germline ends. In DNA, the CDR3 is TGTGCCAGCAGTTATGCCGGGAATGAGCAGTTCTTC. Residues: CASSYAGNEQFF.

This chain links TRBV7-9 with TRBJ1-2; D remains unclear. Germline assignment: CDR1 SEHNR and CDR2 FQNEAQ (reference sequence). Trimming pared 1 base from V and 3 bases from J, leaving 9 bases between. CDR3 size: 14 residues. CDR3 bases: TGTGCCAGCAGCTTAGAGGGCGGGCACTATGGCTACACCTTC. Its translation is CASSLEGGHYGYTF.

The chain joins TRBV6-5 to TRBJ2-7, with a tentative D call TRBD2 (5 bases). The CDR3 totals 15 residues. The germline V gene has CDR1 MNHEY and CDR2 SVGAGI. The V end lost 1 base, the J end lost 5 bases, and 15 bases lay between the germline ends. The CDR3 DNA sequence: TGTGCCAGCAGTTACTGGCCCCGCGGCGGGCACGAGCAGTACTTC. Residues: CASSYWPRGGHEQYF.

This rearrangement joins TRBV25-1 to TRBJ1-5; 9 nucleotides match TRBD1. This CDR3 is 14 amino acids long. The V and J ends lost 6 bases and 2 bases, in that order; junction bases with no gene match: 2. Germline V gene data show CDR1 as MGHDK and CDR2 as SYGVNS. The CDR3 spells CASSTGGGNQPQHF. For the CDR3, the DNA is TGTGCCAGCAGCACAGGGGGCGGCAATCAGCCCCAGCATTTT.